This T cell receptor beta chain was sequenced in a study of naive and memory T cell subsets. Study results and limitations: The power law exponent of TCR abundance differed between naive and memory cells. Over 85% of naive TCR sequences appeared only once, unlike memory subsets.

Germline V gives CDR1 LGHNT, CDR2 FRNRAP. Trimming cost V 3 bases and J 3 bases, with 14 bases left between them. The CDR3 covers 16 residues. This clonotype was counted ten times or more. The antigen is unknown. Two oligonucleotides, mixed equimolar, formed the beta constant-region primer covering TRBC1 and TRBC2. MiXCR, applied by TCRdb to the UMI-ligation and nested PCR reads, yields one record per CDR3 protein. The sample records 120,000 to 150,000 distinct CDR3 sequences, 15% to 20% being singletons. This clonotype originated in a human donor in good health. The sample consisted of naive CD4+ T cells from blood. The V and J genes are TRBV12-5 and TRBJ2-2; D remains unclear. CDR3 coding DNA: TGTGCTAGTGGTTTTAAGGGCCCGACCCACACCGGGGAGCTGTTTTTT. It is translated as CASGFKGPTHTGELFF.